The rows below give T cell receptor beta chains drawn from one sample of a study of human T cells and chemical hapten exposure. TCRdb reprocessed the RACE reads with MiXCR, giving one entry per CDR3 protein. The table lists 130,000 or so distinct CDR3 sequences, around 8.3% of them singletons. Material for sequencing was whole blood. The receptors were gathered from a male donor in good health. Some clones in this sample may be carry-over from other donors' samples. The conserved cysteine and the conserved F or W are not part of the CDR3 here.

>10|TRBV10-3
AISGEGSPLH
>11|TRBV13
ASSPRAGGELF
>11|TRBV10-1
ATKAGTTGELF
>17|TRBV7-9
ASSLAGQGLGPLDTEAF
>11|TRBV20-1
SAPGTFTGELF
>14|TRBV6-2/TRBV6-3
ASSYLDQSEGDEQF
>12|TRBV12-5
ASGFLLAKNIQY
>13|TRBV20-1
SAPGPAGGYNEQF
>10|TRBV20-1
SARTSGGPQY
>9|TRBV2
ARTGDTEAF
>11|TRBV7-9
ASSLELNNEQF
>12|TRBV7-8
ASTKTGGPYEQY
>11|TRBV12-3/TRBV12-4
ASSPGTVNEQF
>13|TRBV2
ASSEALQGFGELF
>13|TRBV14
ASSQTSGLGDTQY
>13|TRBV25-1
ASSESRQSGYEQY
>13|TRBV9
ASTELARGTDTQY
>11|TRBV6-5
ASSPLGGQTQY
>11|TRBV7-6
ASSLVGRETQY
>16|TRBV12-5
ASGLDQPASGRNSPLH